The text below deals with one T cell receptor (beta chain). These data come from a study of blood T cell repertoires in COVID-19. At the level of the study: Specimens from acute and convalescent COVID-19 originated in the United States, Italy and Spain. PBMCs, B-cell-depleted T cells, or T cells were the source of the cDNA or gDNA that made up the material.

Original data processing: Nucleated cell counts were estimated from reference gene primer amplification. The data were produced by immunoSEQ multiplex PCR, yet TCRdb's version contains in-frame clones alone and is incomplete. V and J calls plus clone size are reproduced from that table; the DNA served to infer D and trimming. The table shows 75,000 to 100,000 clones, with about 80% occurring only once. The CDR3 has 15 amino acids. Germline CDR1 reads MDHEN; CDR2 reads SYDVKM. V was clipped by 3 bases and J by 5 bases; unmatched bases: 4. The clonotype originates from an older man with acute or convalescent COVID-19. The chain recombines TRBV28 with TRBJ2-2; 9 positions match TRBD1. Source material: peripheral blood. CDR3: CASSFAGTGTGELFF. The CDR3 DNA reads as TGTGCCAGCAGTTTCGCCGGGACAGGGACCGGGGAGCTGTTTTTT. Full variable domain (rest looked up from reference TRBV28 and TRBJ2-2): DVKVTQSSRYLVKRTGEKVFLECVQDMDHENMFWYRQDPGLGLRLIYFSYDVKMKEKGDIPEGYSVSREKKERFSLILESASTNQTSMYLCASSFAGTGTGELFFGEGSRLTVL.